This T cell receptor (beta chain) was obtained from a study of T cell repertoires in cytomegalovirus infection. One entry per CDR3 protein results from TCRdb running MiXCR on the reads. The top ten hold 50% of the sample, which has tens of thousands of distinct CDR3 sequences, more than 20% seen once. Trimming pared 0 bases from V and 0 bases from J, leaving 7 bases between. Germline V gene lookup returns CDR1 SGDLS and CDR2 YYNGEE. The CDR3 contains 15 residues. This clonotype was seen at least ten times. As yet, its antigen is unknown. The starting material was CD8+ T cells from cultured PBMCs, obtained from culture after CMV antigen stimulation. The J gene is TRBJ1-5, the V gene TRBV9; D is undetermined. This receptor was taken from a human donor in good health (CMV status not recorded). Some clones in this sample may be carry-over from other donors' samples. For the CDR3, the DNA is TGTGCCAGCAGCGTAGAAGGAAATAGCAATCAGCCCCAGCATTTT. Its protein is CASSVEGNSNQPQHF.